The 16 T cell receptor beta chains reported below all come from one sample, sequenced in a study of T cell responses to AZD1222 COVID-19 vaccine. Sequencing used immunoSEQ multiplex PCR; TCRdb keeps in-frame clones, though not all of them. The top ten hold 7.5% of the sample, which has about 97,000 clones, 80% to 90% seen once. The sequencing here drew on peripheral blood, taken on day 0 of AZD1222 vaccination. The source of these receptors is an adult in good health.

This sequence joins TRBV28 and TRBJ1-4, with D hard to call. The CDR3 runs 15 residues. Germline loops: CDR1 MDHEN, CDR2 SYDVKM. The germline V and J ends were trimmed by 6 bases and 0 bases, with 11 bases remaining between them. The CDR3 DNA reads TGTGCCAGCAGCCCTGGGTCTTCAACTAATGAAAAACTGTTTTTT. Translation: CASSPGSSTNEKLFF. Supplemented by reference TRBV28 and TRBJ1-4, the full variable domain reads DVKVTQSSRYLVKRTGEKVFLECVQDMDHENMFWYRQDPGLGLRLIYFSYDVKMKEKGDIPEGYSVSREKKERFSLILESASTNQTSMYLCASSPGSSTNEKLFFGSGTQLSVL.

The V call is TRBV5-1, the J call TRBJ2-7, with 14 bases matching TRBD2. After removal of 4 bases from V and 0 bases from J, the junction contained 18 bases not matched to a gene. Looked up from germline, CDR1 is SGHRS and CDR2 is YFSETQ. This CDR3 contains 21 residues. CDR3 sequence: CASSRGTSGGPFLVSSYEQYF. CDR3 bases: TGCGCCAGCAGCCGCGGGACTAGCGGGGGACCCTTCCTTGTGAGCTCCTACGAGCAGTACTTC. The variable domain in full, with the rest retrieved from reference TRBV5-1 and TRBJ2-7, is KAGVTQTPRYLIKTRGQQVTLSCSPISGHRSVSWYQQTPGQGLQFLFEYFSETQRNKGNFPGRFSGRQFSNSRSEMNVSTLELGDSALYLCASSRGTSGGPFLVSSYEQYFGPGTRLTVT.

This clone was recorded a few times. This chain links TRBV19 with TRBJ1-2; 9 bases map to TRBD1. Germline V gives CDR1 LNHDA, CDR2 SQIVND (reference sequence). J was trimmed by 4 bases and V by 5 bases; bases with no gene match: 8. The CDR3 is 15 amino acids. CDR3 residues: CASSQPGQGRYGYTF. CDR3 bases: TGTGCCAGTAGTCAGCCGGGACAGGGACGCTATGGCTACACCTTC.

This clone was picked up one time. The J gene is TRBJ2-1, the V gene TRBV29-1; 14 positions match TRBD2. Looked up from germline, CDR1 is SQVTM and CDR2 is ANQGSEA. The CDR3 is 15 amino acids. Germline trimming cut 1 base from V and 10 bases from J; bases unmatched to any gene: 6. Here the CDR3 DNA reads TGCAGCGTTGAAGGGACTAGCGGGAGGAGGGGCGAGCAGTTCTTC. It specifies CSVEGTSGRRGEQFF.

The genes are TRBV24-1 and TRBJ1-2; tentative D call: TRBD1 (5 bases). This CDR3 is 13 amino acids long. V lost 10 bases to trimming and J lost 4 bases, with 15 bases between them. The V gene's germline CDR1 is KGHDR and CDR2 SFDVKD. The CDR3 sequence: CATAAGASYGYTF. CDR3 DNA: TGTGCCACGGCAGCCGGGGCGAGCTATGGCTACACCTTC.

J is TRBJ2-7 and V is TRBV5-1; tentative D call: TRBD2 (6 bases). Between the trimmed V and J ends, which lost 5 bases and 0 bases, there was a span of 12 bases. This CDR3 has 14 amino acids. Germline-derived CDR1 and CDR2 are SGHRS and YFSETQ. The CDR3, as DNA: TGCGCCAGCAGGAGGGACGGGAGCTCCTACGAGCAGTACTTC. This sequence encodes CASRRDGSSYEQYF.

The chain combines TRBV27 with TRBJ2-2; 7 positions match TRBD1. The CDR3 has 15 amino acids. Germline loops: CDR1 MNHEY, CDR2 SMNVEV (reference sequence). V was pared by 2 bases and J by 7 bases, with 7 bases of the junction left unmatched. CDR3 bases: TGTGCCAGCAGTTTAAGGTCAGGGGGTGGCGGGGAGCTGTTTTTT. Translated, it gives CASSLRSGGGGELFF.

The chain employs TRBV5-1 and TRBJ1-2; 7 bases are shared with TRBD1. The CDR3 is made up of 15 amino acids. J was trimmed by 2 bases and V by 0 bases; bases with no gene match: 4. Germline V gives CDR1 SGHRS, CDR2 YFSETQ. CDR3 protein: CASSLGQGRNYGYTF. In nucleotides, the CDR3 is TGCGCCAGCAGCTTGGGACAGGGAAGGAACTATGGCTACACCTTC.

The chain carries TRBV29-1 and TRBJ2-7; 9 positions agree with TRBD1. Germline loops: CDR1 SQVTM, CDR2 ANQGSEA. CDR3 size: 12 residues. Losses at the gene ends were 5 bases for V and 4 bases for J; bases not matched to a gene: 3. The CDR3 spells CSVSGQGYEQYF. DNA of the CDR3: TGCAGCGTTTCGGGACAGGGTTACGAGCAGTACTTC.

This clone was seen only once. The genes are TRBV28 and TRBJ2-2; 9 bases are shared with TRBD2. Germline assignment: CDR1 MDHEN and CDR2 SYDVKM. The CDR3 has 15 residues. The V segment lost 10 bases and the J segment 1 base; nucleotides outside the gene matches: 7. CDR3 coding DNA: TGTGCCACTAGCGGGACCCTACTGAACACCGGGGAGCTGTTTTTT. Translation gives CATSGTLLNTGELFF.

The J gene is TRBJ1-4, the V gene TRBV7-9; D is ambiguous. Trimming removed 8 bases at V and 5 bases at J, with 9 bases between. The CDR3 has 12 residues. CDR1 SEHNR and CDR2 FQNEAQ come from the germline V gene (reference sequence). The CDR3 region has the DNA TGTGCCAGCGGGAGGGAGAATGAAAAACTGTTTTTT. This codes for CASGRENEKLFF.

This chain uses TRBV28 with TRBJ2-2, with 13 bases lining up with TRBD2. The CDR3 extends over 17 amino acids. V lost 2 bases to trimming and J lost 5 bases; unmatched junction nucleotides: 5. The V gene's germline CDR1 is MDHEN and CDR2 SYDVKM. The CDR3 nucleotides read TGTGCCAGCAGTTTAGGGACTAGCGGGATATGGACCGGGGAGCTGTTTTTT. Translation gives CASSLGTSGIWTGELFF.

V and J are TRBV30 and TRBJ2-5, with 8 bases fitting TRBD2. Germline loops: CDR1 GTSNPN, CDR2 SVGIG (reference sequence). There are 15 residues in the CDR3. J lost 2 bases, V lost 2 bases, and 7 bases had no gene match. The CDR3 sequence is CAWSPGGALQETQYF. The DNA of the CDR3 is TGTGCCTGGAGTCCGGGAGGGGCCCTACAAGAGACCCAGTACTTC.

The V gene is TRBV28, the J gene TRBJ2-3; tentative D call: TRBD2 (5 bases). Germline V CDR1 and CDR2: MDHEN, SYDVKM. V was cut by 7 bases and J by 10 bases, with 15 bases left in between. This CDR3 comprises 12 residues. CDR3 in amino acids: CASTTGVASQYF. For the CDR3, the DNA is TGTGCCAGCACCACCGGAGTAGCGTCGCAGTATTTT. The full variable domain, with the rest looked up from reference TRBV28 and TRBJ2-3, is DVKVTQSSRYLVKRTGEKVFLECVQDMDHENMFWYRQDPGLGLRLIYFSYDVKMKEKGDIPEGYSVSREKKERFSLILESASTNQTSMYLCASTTGVASQYFGPGTRLTVL.

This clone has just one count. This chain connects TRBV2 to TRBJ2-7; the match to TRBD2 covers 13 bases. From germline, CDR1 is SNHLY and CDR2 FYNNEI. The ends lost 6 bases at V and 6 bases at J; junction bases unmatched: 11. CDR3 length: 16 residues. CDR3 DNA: TGTGCCAGCAGGGGGGGAAAGGGACTAGCGGGGCGCGAGCAGTACTTC. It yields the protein CASRGGKGLAGREQYF. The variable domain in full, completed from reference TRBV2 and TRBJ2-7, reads EPEVTQTPSHQVTQMGQEVILRCVPISNHLYFYWYRQILGQKVEFLVSFYNNEISEKSEIFDDQFSVERPDGSNFTLKIRSTKLEDSAMYFCASRGGKGLAGREQYFGPGTRLTVT.

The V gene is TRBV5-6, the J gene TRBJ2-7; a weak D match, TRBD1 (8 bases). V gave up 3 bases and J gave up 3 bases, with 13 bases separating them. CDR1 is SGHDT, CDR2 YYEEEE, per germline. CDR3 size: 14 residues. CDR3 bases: TGTGCCAGCAGCTCCACAGGGGGGGACTACGAGCAGTACTTC. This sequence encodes CASSSTGGDYEQYF.